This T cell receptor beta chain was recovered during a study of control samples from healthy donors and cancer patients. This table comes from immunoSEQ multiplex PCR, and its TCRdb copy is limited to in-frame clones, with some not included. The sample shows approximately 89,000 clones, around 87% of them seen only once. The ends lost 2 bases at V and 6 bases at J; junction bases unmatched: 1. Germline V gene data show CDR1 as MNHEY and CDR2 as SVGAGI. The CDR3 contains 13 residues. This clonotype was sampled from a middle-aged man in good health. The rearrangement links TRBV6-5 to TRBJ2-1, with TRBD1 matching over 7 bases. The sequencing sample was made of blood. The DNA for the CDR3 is TGTGCCAGCAGTTACGGGACAGTCAATGAGCAGTTCTTC. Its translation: CASSYGTVNEQFF.